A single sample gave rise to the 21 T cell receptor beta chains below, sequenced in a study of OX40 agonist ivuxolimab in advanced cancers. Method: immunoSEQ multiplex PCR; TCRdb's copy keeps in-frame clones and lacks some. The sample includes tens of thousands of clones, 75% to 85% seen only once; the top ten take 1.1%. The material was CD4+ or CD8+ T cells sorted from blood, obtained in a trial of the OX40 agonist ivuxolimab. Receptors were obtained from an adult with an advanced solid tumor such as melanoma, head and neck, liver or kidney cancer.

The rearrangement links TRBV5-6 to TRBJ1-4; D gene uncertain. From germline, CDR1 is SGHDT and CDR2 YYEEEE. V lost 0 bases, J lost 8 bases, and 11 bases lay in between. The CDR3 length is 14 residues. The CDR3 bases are TGTGCCAGCAGCTTGGGCAGGCGACGGGAAAAACTGTTTTTT. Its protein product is CASSLGRRREKLFF.

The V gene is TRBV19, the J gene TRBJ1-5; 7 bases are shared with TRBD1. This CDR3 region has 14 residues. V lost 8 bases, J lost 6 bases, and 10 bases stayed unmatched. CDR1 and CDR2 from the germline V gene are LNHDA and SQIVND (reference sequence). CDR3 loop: CASSGAGGGQPQHF. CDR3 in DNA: TGTGCCAGTTCAGGGGCAGGGGGAGGTCAGCCCCAGCATTTT.

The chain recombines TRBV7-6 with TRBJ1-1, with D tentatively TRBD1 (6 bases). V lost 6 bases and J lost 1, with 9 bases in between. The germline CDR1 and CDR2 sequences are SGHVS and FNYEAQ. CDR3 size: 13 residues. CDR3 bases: TGTGCCAGCAGACGGACAGAGAACACTGAAGCTTTCTTT. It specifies CASRRTENTEAFF.

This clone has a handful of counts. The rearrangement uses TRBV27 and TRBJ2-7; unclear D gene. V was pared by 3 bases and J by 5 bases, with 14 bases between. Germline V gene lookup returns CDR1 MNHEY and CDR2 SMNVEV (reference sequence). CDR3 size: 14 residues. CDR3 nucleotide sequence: TGTGCCAGCAGTTTTAGCAGGTTATTCAACGAGCAGTACTTC. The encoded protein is CASSFSRLFNEQYF.

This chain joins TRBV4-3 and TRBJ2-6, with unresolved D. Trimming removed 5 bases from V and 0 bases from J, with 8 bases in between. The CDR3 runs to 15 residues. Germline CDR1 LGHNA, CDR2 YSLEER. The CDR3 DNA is TGCGCCAGCAGCTTAGCAAGCTCTGGGGCCAACGTCCTGACTTTC. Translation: CASSLASSGANVLTF.

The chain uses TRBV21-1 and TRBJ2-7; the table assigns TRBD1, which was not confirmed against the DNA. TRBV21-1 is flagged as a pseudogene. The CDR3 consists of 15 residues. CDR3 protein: CASSATGADQYEQYF. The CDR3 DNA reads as TGTGCCAGCAGCGCGACAGGGGCGGACCAGTACGAGCAGTACTTC.

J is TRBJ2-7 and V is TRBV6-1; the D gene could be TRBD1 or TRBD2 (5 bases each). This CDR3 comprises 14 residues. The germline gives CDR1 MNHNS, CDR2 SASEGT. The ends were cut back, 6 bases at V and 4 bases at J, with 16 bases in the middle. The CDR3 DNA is TGTGCCAGCAGCCGGGGCCTCCTGGGGTACGAGCAGTACTTC. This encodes CASSRGLLGYEQYF.

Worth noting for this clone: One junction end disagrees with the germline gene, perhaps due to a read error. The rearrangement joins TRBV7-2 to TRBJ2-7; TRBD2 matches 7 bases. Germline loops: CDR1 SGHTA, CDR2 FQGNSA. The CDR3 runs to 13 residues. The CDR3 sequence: CAGSFGGAYEQYF. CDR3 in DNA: TGTGCCGGCAGCTTTGGGGGGGCCTACGAGCAGTACTTC.

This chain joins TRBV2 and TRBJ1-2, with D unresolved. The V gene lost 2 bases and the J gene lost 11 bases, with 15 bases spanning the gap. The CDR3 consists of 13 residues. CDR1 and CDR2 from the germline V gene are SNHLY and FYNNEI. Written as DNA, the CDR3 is TGTGCCAGCAGTGAATCTGGTCGGGAGACTTACACCTTC. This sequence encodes CASSESGRETYTF. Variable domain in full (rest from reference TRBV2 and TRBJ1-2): EPEVTQTPSHQVTQMGQEVILRCVPISNHLYFYWYRQILGQKVEFLVSFYNNEISEKSEIFDDQFSVERPDGSNFTLKIRSTKLEDSAMYFCASSESGRETYTFGSGTRLTVV.

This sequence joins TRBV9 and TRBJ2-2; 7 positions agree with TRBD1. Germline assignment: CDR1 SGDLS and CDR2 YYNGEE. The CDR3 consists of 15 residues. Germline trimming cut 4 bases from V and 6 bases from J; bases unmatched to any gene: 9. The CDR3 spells CASSITGVSAGELFF. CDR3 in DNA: TGTGCCAGCAGCATAACAGGGGTTTCGGCCGGGGAGCTGTTTTTT. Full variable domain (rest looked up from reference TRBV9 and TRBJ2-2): DSGVTQTPKHLITATGQRVTLRCSPRSGDLSVYWYQQSLDQGLQFLIQYYNGEERAKGNILERFSAQQFPDLHSELNLSSLELGDSALYFCASSITGVSAGELFFGEGSRLTVL.

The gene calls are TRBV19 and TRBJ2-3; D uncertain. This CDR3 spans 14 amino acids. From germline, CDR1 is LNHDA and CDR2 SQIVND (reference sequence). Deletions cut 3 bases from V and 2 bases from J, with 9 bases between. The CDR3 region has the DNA TGTGCCAGTAGTATGTCAGGTTTCACAGATACGCAGTATTTT. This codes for CASSMSGFTDTQYF.

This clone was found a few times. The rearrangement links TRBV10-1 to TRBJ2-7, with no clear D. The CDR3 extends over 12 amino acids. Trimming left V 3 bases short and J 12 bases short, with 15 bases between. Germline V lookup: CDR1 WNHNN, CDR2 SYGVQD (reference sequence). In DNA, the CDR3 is TGCGCCAGCAGTGACTCGTATTCTAGGTTGTACTTC. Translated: CASSDSYSRLYF.

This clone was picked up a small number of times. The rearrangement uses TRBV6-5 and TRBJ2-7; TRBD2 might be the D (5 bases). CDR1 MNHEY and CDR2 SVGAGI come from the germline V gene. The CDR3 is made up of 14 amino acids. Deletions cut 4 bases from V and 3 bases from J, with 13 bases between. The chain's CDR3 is CASSLYRGNYEQYF. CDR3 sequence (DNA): TGTGCCAGCAGTTTATACCGAGGGAACTACGAGCAGTACTTC.

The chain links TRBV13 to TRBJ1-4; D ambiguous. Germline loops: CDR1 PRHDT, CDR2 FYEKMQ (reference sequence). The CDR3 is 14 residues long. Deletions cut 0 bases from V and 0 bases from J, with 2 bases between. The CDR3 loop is CASSLGTTNEKLFF. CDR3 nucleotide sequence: TGTGCCAGCAGCTTAGGTACAACTAATGAAAAACTGTTTTTT.

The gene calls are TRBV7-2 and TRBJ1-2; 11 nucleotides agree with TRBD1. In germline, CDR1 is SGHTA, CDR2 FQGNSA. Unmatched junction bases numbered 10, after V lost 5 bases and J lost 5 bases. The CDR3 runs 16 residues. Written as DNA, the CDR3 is TGTGCCAGCAGCGCCCGGACAGGGGGCGCATGGTATGGCTACACCTTC. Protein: CASSARTGGAWYGYTF.

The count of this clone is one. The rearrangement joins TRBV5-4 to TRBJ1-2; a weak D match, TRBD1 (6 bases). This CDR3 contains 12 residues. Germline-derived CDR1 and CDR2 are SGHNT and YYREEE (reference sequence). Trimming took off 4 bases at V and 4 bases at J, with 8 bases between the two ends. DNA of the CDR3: TGTGCCAGCAGCACGGACAGCTATGGCTACACCTTC. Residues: CASSTDSYGYTF.

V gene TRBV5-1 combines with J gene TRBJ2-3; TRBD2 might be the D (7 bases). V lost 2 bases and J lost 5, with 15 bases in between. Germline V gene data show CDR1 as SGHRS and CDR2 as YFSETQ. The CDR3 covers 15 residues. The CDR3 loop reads CASSFRGAPEDTQYF. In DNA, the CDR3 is TGCGCCAGCAGCTTTCGGGGGGCCCCTGAAGATACGCAGTATTTT.

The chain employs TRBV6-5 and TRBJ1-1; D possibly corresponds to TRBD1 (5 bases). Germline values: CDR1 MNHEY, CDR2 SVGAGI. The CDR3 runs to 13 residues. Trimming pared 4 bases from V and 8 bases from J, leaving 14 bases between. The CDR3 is CASSSARGREAFF. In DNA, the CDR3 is TGTGCCAGCAGTTCCGCAAGGGGTCGGGAAGCTTTCTTT.

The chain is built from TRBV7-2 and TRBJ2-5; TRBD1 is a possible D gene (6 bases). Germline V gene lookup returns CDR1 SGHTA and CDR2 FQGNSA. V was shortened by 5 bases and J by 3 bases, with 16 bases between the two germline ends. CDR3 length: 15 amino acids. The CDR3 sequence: CASSPLLGAEETQYF. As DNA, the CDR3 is TGTGCCAGCAGCCCCCTTTTGGGGGCGGAAGAGACCCAGTACTTC.

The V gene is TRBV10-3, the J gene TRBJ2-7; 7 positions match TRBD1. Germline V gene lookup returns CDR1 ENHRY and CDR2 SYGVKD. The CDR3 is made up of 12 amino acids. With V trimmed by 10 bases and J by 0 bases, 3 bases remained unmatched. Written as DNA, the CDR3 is TGTGCCACTGGGGACAGCTCCTACGAGCAGTACTTC. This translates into CATGDSSYEQYF.

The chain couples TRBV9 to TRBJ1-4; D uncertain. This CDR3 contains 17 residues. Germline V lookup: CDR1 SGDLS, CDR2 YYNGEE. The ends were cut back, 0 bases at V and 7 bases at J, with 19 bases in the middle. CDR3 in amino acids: CASSVGRDWSGFEKLFF. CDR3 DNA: TGTGCCAGCAGCGTAGGTCGAGATTGGTCGGGGTTTGAAAAACTGTTTTTT.